The rows below give T cell receptor beta chains drawn from one sample of a study of blood T cells in healthy people across ages. TCRdb itself ran the 5' RACE reads through MiXCR, one entry per CDR3 protein. The sample shows about 720,000 distinct CDR3 sequences, around 25% of them seen only once. These data were also filed under a second study, of T cells of mothers and their children.

Sequenced sample: blood. Every receptor here comes from a boy aged 10-17 years in good health. CDR3s leave out the opening cysteine and the closing phenylalanine or tryptophan. A row's size may be missing; if present it is once, few, many or a size class.

- TRBJ2-6 TRBV28 ASVQSGANVPT
few TRBJ2-7 TRBV20-1 SARGLAVNPSKQY
- TRBJ1-6 TRBV6-6 ASSYPRTGQYSPLH
few TRBJ2-5 TRBV6-5 ASSYRAGARQETQY
- TRBJ2-5 TRBV6-2/TRBV6-3 ASSYPGGGQETQY
- TRBJ2-7 TRBV28 ASSLSQGGQY
few TRBJ1-3 TRBV27 ASSIQGSVRGNTIY
few TRBJ2-1 TRBV28 ASSLSGRARVQF
- TRBJ1-1 TRBV5-1 ASSQGQGYPEAF
- - TRBV15 ATSRVGQGRETQY
- TRBJ1-4 TRBV15 ATSRDSVPEEKLF
once TRBJ2-2 TRBV9 ASSVGGGDTGELF
many TRBJ1-4 TRBV20-1 SAGGQAGEKLF
few TRBJ2-5 TRBV10-3 AISVGFGQIQETQY
few TRBJ2-6 TRBV7-9 ASTDRETSGANVLT
- TRBJ2-7 TRBV7-8 ASSPRQKRLKPYEQY
- TRBJ2-5 TRBV10-3 AIAGQLQETQY
many TRBJ1-4 TRBV18 ASSPTGEEKLF
- TRBJ2-3 TRBV7-9 ASSLGRSGPLTDTQY
- TRBJ1-4 TRBV12-3/TRBV12-4 ASRSTQGNENEKLF
- TRBJ2-1 TRBV27 ASSSTAGSSSYNEQF
few TRBJ2-4 TRBV20-1 SARDSGSILKNIQY
- TRBJ2-1 TRBV5-1 ASSTNLAGYYNEQF
- TRBJ2-7 TRBV29-1 SVEALPGYEQY
many TRBJ2-1 TRBV4-3 ASSRSGTDNEQF
few TRBJ2-7 TRBV18 ASSPRAGDGEQY
- - TRBV7-2 ASSLGYHNNEQF
many TRBJ2-7 TRBV29-1 SVLGQTSYEQY
few TRBJ2-3 TRBV6-5 ASSPPAGAPDTQY
few TRBJ1-4 TRBV4-3 ASSPRPGTGGEKLF
- - TRBV21-1 ASSVPRGAGDYEQY
- TRBJ1-1 TRBV6-5 ASTPGGEGTEAF
- TRBJ2-5 TRBV28 VSKRYQETQY